What follows is one TCR beta chain and its context. The antigen remains unidentified. This record belongs to a study of shared clonotypes between healthy human individuals. Overall study findings and caveats: A handful of donors held approximately 5% of naive CD4 clonotypes in common. Deeper or shallower sequencing was expected to change how clonotypes are shared among donors. The study drew on few donors, limiting represented genetic and exposure-history diversity.

The repertoire was sequenced with immunoSEQ multiplex PCR; TCRdb's copy has only in-frame clones and lacks some. This table holds around 240,000 clones, about 65% found once. Germline CDR1 SGHKS, CDR2 YYEKEE (reference sequence). The CDR3 is 14 amino acids. Unmatched junction bases numbered 3, after V lost 4 bases and J lost 0 bases. Both subsets, CD45RA+ naive and CD45RA-negative memory, were split from the CD4+ cells. Sequencing used memory CD4+ T cells sorted from blood. Subset described: CD45RA-negative fraction. V usage is TRBV5-5 and J usage is TRBJ1-1, with 7 bases fitting TRBD1. The origin of this receptor is a man younger than 40 in good health. The CDR3 sequence is CASSPRGMNTEAFF. DNA for the CDR3: TGTGCCAGCAGCCCCAGGGGGATGAACACTGAAGCTTTCTTT. The whole variable domain, filled in from reference TRBV5-5 and TRBJ1-1, reads DAGVTQSPTHLIKTRGQQVTLRCSPISGHKSVSWYQQVLGQGPQFIFQYYEKEERGRGNFPDRFSARQFPNYSSELNVNALLLGDSALYLCASSPRGMNTEAFFGQGTRLTVV.